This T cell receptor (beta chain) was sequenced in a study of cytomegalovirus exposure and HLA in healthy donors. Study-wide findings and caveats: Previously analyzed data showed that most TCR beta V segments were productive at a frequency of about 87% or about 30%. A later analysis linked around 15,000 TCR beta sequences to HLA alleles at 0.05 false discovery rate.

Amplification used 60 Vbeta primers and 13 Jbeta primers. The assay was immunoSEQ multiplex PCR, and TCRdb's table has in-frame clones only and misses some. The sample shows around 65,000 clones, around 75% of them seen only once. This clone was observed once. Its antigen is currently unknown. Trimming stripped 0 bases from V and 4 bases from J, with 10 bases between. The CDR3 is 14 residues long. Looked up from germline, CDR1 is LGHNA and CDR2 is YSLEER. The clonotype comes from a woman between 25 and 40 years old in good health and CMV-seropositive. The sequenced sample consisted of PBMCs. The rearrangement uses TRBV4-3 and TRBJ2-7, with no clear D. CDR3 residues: CASSQDTEKYEQYF. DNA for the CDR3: TGCGCCAGCAGCCAAGACACAGAAAAGTACGAGCAGTACTTC.